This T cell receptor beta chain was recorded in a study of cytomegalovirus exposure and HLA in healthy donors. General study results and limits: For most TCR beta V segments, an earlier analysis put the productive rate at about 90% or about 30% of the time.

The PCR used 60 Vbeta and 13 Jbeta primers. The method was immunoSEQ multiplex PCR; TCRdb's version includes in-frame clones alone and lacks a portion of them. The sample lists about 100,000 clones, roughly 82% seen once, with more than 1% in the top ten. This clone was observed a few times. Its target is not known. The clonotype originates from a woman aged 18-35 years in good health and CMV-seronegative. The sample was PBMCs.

CDR3 region: CASSSPSGSPNEQFF. Written as DNA, the CDR3 is TGTGCCAGCAGCTCACCAAGCGGGAGTCCTAATGAGCAGTTCTTC. This sequence joins TRBV7-2 and TRBJ2-1, with 8 bases fitting TRBD2. V shed 4 bases, J shed 7 bases, and the junction held 9 bases outside the gene matches. The CDR3 contains 15 residues. Looked up from germline, CDR1 is SGHTA and CDR2 is FQGNSA.